This TCR beta chain originates from a study of cytomegalovirus exposure and HLA in healthy donors. The PCR ran on 60 Vbeta and 13 Jbeta primers. The repertoire was sequenced with immunoSEQ multiplex PCR; TCRdb's copy has only in-frame clones and lacks some. The sample shows approximately 100,000 clones, about 70% of them seen only once. This CDR3 comprises 13 residues. Deletions cut 3 bases from V and 0 bases from J, with 5 bases between. Germline CDR1 reads SGHTA; CDR2 reads FQGTGA. The rearrangement uses TRBV7-3 and TRBJ1-1, with D unresolved. The sequence was collected from a woman in her forties or fifties in good health and CMV-seropositive. Sequenced material: PBMCs. The CDR3 protein is CASSFSLNTEAFF. The CDR3 DNA is TGTGCCAGCAGCTTTTCGTTGAACACTGAAGCTTTCTTT.